The next 12 T cell receptor beta chains were all read from a single sample in a study of T-cell reconstitution after alpha-beta-depleted transplantation in children. Using unique molecular identifiers, the investigators prepared the TCRbeta library. A single record per CDR3 protein comes from TCRdb applying MiXCR to the PCR reads. The data contain some 830,000 distinct CDR3 sequences, 16% of them singletons. The starting material was PBMCs, mostly from graft donor cells, obtained 360 days after TCRalphabeta/CD19-depleted stem cell transplant. The receptors shown here come from a male patient aged 10 to 17 who had a stem cell transplant for acute lymphoblastic leukemia, so the T cells may come from the graft donor.

V usage is TRBV20-1 and J usage is TRBJ2-1; 8 bases map to TRBD2. V lost 5 bases to trimming and J lost 9 bases; unmatched junction nucleotides: 18. Germline loops: CDR1 DFQATT, CDR2 SNEGSKA (reference sequence). The CDR3 is made up of 16 amino acids. The chain's CDR3 is CSAGVLAGFYSSEQFF. CDR3 coding DNA: TGCAGTGCTGGGGTCTTAGCGGGATTTTATAGTAGTGAGCAGTTCTTC.

This clonotype was detected only once. The chain employs TRBV19 and TRBJ2-1; D ambiguous. Germline V lookup: CDR1 LNHDA, CDR2 SQIVND (reference sequence). V lost 9 bases to trimming and J lost 10 bases, with 19 bases between them. This CDR3 comprises 13 residues. This chain's CDR3 is CASRTPSFHEQFF. In DNA form, the CDR3 reads TGTGCCAGCAGGACCCCCTCGTTCCACGAGCAGTTCTTC. Filled out from reference TRBV19 and TRBJ2-1, the complete variable domain reads DGGITQSPKYLFRKEGQNVTLSCEQNLNHDAMYWYRQDPGQGLRLIYYSQIVNDFQKGDIAEGYSVSREKKESFPLTVTSAQKNPTAFYLCASRTPSFHEQFFGPGTRLTVL.

This clonotype showed up just a few times. The chain employs TRBV27 and TRBJ2-7; D is unresolved. Germline values: CDR1 MNHEY, CDR2 SMNVEV (reference sequence). This CDR3 is built from 13 residues. V lost 3 bases, J lost 6 bases, and 12 bases lay in between. The CDR3 nucleotides are TGTGCCAGCAGTTTTGGTATGGCCGGCGAGCAGTACTTC. Its translation: CASSFGMAGEQYF.

This clonotype has more than one count but fewer than ten. The chain is built from TRBV29-1 and TRBJ2-7; tentatively, D is TRBD2 (7 bases). In germline, CDR1 is SQVTM, CDR2 ANQGSEA. The CDR3 spans 13 residues. The V and J ends lost 1 base and 4 bases respectively, with 11 bases between them. DNA for the CDR3: TGCAGCGTTGAAGCGGGGGGCGGTTACGAGCAGTACTTC. It yields the protein CSVEAGGGYEQYF.

The sample holds many counts of this clonotype. This rearrangement joins TRBV12-3 or TRBV12-4 to TRBJ1-1; D is possibly TRBD1 (6 bases). Trimming shortened V by 6 bases and J by 1 base, and 15 bases separated the two germline ends. The CDR3 contains 15 residues. CDR3 nucleotides: TGTGCCAGCAGCCTCAGCCTGACAGGGAACACTGAAGCTTTCTTT. This gives the protein CASSLSLTGNTEAFF.

This clonotype came up a few times. The chain carries TRBV6-1 and TRBJ2-3; TRBD1 or TRBD2 may be the D gene (5 bases each). The CDR3 runs to 20 residues. V lost 1 base, J lost 1 base, and 24 bases lay in between. The germline V gene encodes CDR1 MNHNS and CDR2 SASEGT. CDR3 sequence reads: CASSEGMLRGPRVGTDTQYF. For the CDR3, the DNA is TGTGCCAGCAGTGAAGGAATGTTGAGGGGTCCGAGGGTTGGCACAGATACGCAGTATTTT.

This clonotype has more than one count but fewer than ten. V and J are TRBV12-3 or TRBV12-4 and TRBJ2-7, with D possibly being TRBD2 (7 bases). CDR3 size: 15 residues. With 1 base removed from V and 7 bases from J, the gap between germline ends came to 17 bases. CDR3 loop: CASSLGRDTRGEQYF. CDR3 in DNA: TGTGCCAGCAGTTTAGGCCGGGACACGCGGGGGGAGCAGTACTTC.

This clonotype has a count of ten or more. CDR3 coding DNA: TGTGCCAGCAGTTTCCTGAGGGGGACAGGGTACGAAAAACTGTTTTTT. It encodes CASSFLRGTGYEKLFF. The chain uses TRBV12-3 or TRBV12-4 and TRBJ1-4; TRBD1 agrees at 9 bases. V lost 3 bases, J lost 8 bases, and 10 bases stayed unmatched. The CDR3 loop spans 16 amino acids.

The chain couples TRBV19 to TRBJ1-5, with D perhaps TRBD1 (5 bases). The CDR3 is 15 amino acids. Germline V CDR1 and CDR2: LNHDA, SQIVND (reference sequence). V was pared by 3 bases and J by 7 bases, with 16 bases between. The CDR3 DNA reads as TGTGCCAGTAGTATGGGGCTATCCCCCGGGCAGCCCCAGCATTTT. Translation: CASSMGLSPGQPQHF.

This clonotype was detected only a few times. V and J are TRBV3-1 and TRBJ1-2; possibly TRBD1 for D (6 bases). In germline, CDR1 is LGHDT, CDR2 YNNKEL (reference sequence). The germline V and J ends were trimmed by 0 bases and 3 bases, with 14 bases remaining between them. This CDR3 has 16 amino acids. CDR3 sequence reads: CASSQEGGVVDYGYTF. The CDR3 region has the DNA TGTGCCAGCAGCCAAGAAGGGGGGGTAGTGGACTATGGCTACACCTTC.

V and J are TRBV20-1 and TRBJ2-1, with 8 bases lining up with TRBD2. V shed 1 base and J 1 base; nucleotides not matched to a gene: 15. The CDR3 totals 19 residues. Germline V gives CDR1 DFQATT, CDR2 SNEGSKA (reference sequence). As DNA, the CDR3 is TGCAGTGCTAGAGCAGTAGGGCTAGCGGGCGCCGGTTCCTACAATGAGCAGTTCTTC. Translated, it gives CSARAVGLAGAGSYNEQFF.

This clonotype was recorded a few times. The junction differs from germline at one of its ends, possibly a read error. This chain links TRBV7-8 with TRBJ2-1; D possibly corresponds to TRBD2 (5 bases). The V gene's germline CDR1 is SGHVS and CDR2 FQNEAQ. The CDR3 contains 15 residues. The DNA for the CDR3 is TGTACCAGCAGCTTTGAACTAGATTACTACAATGAGCAGTTCTTC. Translation gives CTSSFELDYYNEQFF.